The source of this T cell receptor beta chain is a study of human T cells and chemical hapten exposure. The time point denotes: patch test 1, 2 weeks after DPC sensitization. Indicated treatment: therapeutic diphenylcyclopropenone sensitization with weekly scalp DPC. Each donor was an alopecia patient between 18 and 70 years of age who qualified for DPC. Extraction yielded total RNA from whole blood (unfractionated). The library gave individual cDNA molecules unique molecular identifiers. TCRdb reanalysed the RACE reads using MiXCR and keeps one entry per CDR3 protein. The sample has approximately 82,000 distinct CDR3 sequences; approximately 12% are singletons. This clonotype was detected ten times or more. The receptor comes from a woman aged 60 to 75 with alopecia areata. Some clones in this sample may be carry-over from other donors' samples. Sequenced here: whole blood, sampled in connection with sensitization to the hapten diphenylcyclopropenone (DPC).

The CDR3 DNA is TGTGCCAGCCGTTACTCCTACGAGCAGTACTTC. This codes for CASRYSYEQYF. The chain uses TRBV2 and TRBJ2-7; D call uncertain. V gave up 8 bases and J gave up 0 bases, with 5 bases separating them. Germline lookup yields CDR1 SNHLY and CDR2 FYNNEI. This CDR3 is 11 amino acids long.